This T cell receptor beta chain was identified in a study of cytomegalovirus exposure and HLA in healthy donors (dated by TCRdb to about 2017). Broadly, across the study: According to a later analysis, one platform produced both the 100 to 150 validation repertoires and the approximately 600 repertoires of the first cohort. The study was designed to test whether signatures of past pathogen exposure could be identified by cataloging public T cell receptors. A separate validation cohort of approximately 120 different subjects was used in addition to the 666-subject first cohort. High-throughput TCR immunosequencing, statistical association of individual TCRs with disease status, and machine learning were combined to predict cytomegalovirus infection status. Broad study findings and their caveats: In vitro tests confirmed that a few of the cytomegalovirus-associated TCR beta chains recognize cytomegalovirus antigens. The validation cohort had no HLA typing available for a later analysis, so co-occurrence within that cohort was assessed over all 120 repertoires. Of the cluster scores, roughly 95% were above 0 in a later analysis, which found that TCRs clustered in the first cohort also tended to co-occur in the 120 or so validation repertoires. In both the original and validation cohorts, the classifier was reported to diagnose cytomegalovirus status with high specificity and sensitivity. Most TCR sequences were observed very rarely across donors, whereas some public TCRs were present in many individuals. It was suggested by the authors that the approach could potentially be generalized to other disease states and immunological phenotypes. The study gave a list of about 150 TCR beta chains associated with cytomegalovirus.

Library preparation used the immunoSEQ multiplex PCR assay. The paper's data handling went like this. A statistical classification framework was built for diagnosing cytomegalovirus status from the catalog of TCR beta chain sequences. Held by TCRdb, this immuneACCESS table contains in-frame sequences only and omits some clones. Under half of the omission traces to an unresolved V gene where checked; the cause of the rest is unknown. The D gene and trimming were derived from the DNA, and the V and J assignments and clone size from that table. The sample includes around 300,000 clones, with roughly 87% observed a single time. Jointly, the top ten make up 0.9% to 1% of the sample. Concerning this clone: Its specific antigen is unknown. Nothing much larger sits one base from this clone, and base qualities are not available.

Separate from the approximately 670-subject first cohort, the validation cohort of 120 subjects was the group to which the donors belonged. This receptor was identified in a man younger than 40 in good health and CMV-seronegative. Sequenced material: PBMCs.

The DNA sequence is as follows: TGTGCCAGCAGTTTCGGAGGGGAAAATTCACCCCTCCACTTT. Its amino acids are CASSFGGENSPLHF. The chain couples TRBV6-6 to TRBJ1-6; possibly the D gene is TRBD1, per 5 matching bases. Including cysteine and phenylalanine, the CDR3 has 14 amino acids. This entry keeps only the CDR3 DNA: 42 bases, framed from base 1. V is clipped by 4 bases and J by 7 bases, and the sequence between their germline boundaries is 11 bases long. The germline V gene (reference sequence) sets CDR1 to MNHNY and CDR2 to SVGAGI.